This T cell receptor beta chain comes out of a study of shared clonotypes between healthy human individuals. On the study more broadly: Contributing individuals were two females and a few males aged 18 to 49. CD4 naive and memory got three plates each, CD8 naive two, CD8 memory one.

Generated by immunoSEQ multiplex PCR, the TCRdb table keeps only in-frame clones and is missing some. This sample has around 700,000 clones, with about 78% found just once. This clonotype originated in a woman aged 25 to 39 in good health. The specimen sequenced was memory CD4+ T cells sorted from blood. The sample's subset: CD45RA-negative fraction.

The CDR3 bases are TGTGCCAGCAGCATGGGAGGGGGTCTTAATGAAAAACTGTTTTTT. Amino acids: CASSMGGGLNEKLFF. The chain couples TRBV7-8 to TRBJ1-4; perhaps TRBD1 as D (6 bases). V lost 5 bases and J lost 4, with 14 bases in between. Germline CDR1 SGHVS, CDR2 FQNEAQ. CDR3 length: 15 amino acids. The full variable domain, in which reference TRBV7-8 and TRBJ1-4 provide the parts outside the CDR3, is GAGVSQSPRYKVAKRGQDVALRCDPISGHVSLFWYQQALGQGPEFLTYFQNEAQLDKSGLPSDRFFAERPEGSVSTLKIQRTQQEDSAVYLCASSMGGGLNEKLFFGSGTQLSVL.